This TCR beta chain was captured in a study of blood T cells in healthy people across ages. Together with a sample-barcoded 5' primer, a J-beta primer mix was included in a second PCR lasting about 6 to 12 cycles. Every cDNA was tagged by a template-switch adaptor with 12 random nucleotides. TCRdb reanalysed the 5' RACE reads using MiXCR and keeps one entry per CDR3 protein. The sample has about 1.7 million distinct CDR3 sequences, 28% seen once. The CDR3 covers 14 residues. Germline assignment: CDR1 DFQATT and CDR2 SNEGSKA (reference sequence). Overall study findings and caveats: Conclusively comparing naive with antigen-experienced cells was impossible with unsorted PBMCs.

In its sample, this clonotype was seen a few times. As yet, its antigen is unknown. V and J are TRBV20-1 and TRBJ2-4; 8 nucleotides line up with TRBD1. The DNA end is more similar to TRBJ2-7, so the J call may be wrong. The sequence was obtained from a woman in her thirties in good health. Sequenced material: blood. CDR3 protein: CSARGSGGIYEQYF. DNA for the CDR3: TGCAGTGCTAGAGGGTCAGGGGGCATCTACGAGCAGTACTTC.